Sequencing of this T cell receptor (beta chain) was carried out in a study of CD8+ T cells in alopecia areata. Study context: It was oral tofacitinib, at 5 to 10 mg twice daily, that treated patients received. Study results and caveats: Scalp sequencing also captures normal skin's resident alphabeta T cells. Tofacitinib did not eliminate many expanded lesional clones from scalp or blood. The treated group had a single nonresponder, limiting CD8+ expansion-response conclusions.

Germline V gene lookup returns CDR1 SQVTM and CDR2 ANQGSEA. Trimming pared 6 bases from V and 3 bases from J, leaving 18 bases between. This CDR3 region has 15 residues. A note on this clone: Its antigen remains unidentified.

TCR sequencing used cDNA made by reverse transcription of extracted RNA. Assay used: immunoSEQ multiplex PCR; TCRdb lists only in-frame clones, some missing. Of 200,000 to 250,000 clones detected, around 66% appear once; the ten largest clones hold around 4.3%. Treatment of the sample: oral pan-JAK inhibitor, 5-10 mg twice daily. The chain has TRBV29-1 and TRBJ1-5; D is perhaps TRBD1 (5 bases). This sequence was found in a human donor with alopecia areata. The specimen comprised CD4+ T cells sorted from blood, sampled at week 4, from a patient treated with tofacitinib. The CDR3 reads CSVSLTGTHNQPQHF. CDR3 in DNA: TGCAGCGTGTCTCTCACCGGGACGCACAATCAGCCCCAGCATTTT.